This passage covers 27 T cell receptor beta chains from one sample sequenced in a study of shared clonotypes between healthy human individuals. Measured with immunoSEQ multiplex PCR; TCRdb has only the in-frame clones, and not every one. The data contain more than 1,200,000 clones, just under 99% of them seen just once; the ten biggest clones take up 0.3% to 0.45%. Sequenced sample: naive CD4+ T cells sorted from blood. Subset here: CD45RA+ positively selected. The receptors come from a young man in good health.

The chain has TRBV2 and TRBJ2-2, with 8 bases that match TRBD1. The junction had 7 bases not matched to a gene; V was cut back by 6 bases and J by 7 bases. The germline gives CDR1 SNHLY, CDR2 FYNNEI. This CDR3 has 14 residues. CDR3 protein: CASRPGQADGELFF. DNA of the CDR3: TGTGCCAGCAGGCCGGGACAGGCTGACGGGGAGCTGTTTTTT.

This sequence joins TRBV9 and TRBJ1-1; 9 bases are a match to TRBD1. The CDR3 is made up of 17 amino acids. Germline CDR1 is SGDLS and CDR2 is YYNGEE. The junction had 11 bases not matched to a gene; V was cut back by 3 bases and J by 2 bases. CDR3 loop: CASSESPPGQGNTEAFF. Here the CDR3 DNA reads TGTGCCAGCAGCGAATCACCGCCGGGACAGGGTAACACTGAAGCTTTCTTT.

The genes are TRBV19 and TRBJ1-2; possible D gene TRBD1, 5 bases. Trimming took off 10 bases at V and 8 bases at J, with 29 bases between the two ends. There are 16 residues in the CDR3. Germline CDR1 LNHDA, CDR2 SQIVND (reference sequence). The CDR3 region is CATIPPGTIAGGGYTF. The DNA of the CDR3 is TGTGCCACAATCCCCCCAGGGACTATTGCTGGAGGGGGCTACACCTTC.

The chain has TRBV18 and TRBJ1-5; D ambiguous. V lost 4 bases, J lost 0 bases, and 10 bases lay in between. CDR1 KGHSH and CDR2 LQKENI come from the germline V gene. The CDR3 length is 15 residues. In DNA form, the CDR3 reads TGTGCCAGCTCACTAACACAGAATAGCAATCAGCCCCAGCATTTT. It yields the protein CASSLTQNSNQPQHF.

This rearrangement joins TRBV27 to TRBJ2-7; D gene unclear. From germline, CDR1 is MNHEY and CDR2 SMNVEV (reference sequence). The V and J ends lost 6 bases and 6 bases respectively, with 3 bases between them. CDR3 size: 9 residues. The DNA for the CDR3 is TGTGCCAGCAGGAGCGAGCAGTACTTC. The encoded protein is CASRSEQYF.

The rearrangement links TRBV4-2 to TRBJ2-7, with a weak D call TRBD1 (7 bases). Germline V CDR1 and CDR2: LGHNA, YNFKEQ. This CDR3 has 16 amino acids. Trimming took 2 bases from V and 3 from J, leaving 17 bases between them. CDR3 in DNA: TGTGCCAGCAGCCAACCCGGGGGACAGTGGGTCTACGAGCAGTACTTC. Residues: CASSQPGGQWVYEQYF.

The rearrangement joins TRBV7-2 to TRBJ2-3, with a weak D call TRBD2 (6 bases). V lost 4 bases and J lost 1, with 9 bases in between. CDR3 size: 14 residues. CDR1 is SGHTA and CDR2 is FQGNSA in the germline V gene. CDR3 amino acids: CASSSGLRTDTQYF. The CDR3 region has the DNA TGTGCCAGCAGCTCCGGACTACGCACAGATACGCAGTATTTT.

The CDR3, as DNA: TGTGCCAGCAGCCGGCATATGAACACTGAAGCTTTCTTT. Its protein is CASSRHMNTEAFF. The rearrangement links TRBV7-8 to TRBJ1-1; D ambiguous. From germline, CDR1 is SGHVS and CDR2 FQNEAQ. Trimming took 5 bases from V and 0 from J, leaving 7 bases between them. This CDR3 contains 13 residues.

A word on this clone: The sample contains more than one DNA sequence encoding this CDR3. V usage is TRBV18 and J usage is TRBJ2-7, with D hard to call. Trimming removed 2 bases at V and 2 bases at J, with 4 bases between. The CDR3 is 12 amino acids. The germline CDR1 and CDR2 sequences are KGHSH and LQKENI. CDR3 sequence reads: CASSPTAYEQYF. CDR3 in DNA: TGTGCCAGCTCACCAACCGCCTACGAGCAGTACTTC. Complete variable domain (other parts from reference TRBV18 and TRBJ2-7): NAGVMQNPRHLVRRRGQEARLRCSPMKGHSHVYWYRQLPEEGLKFMVYLQKENIIDESGMPKERFSAEFPKEGPSILRIQQVVRGDSAAYFCASSPTAYEQYFGPGTRLTVT.

The chain carries TRBV6-1 and TRBJ2-7; 11 bases line up with TRBD1. The J segment lost 4 bases and the V segment lost 6 bases, leaving 8 bases of the junction unmatched. CDR3 length: 15 amino acids. The germline V gene encodes CDR1 MNHNS and CDR2 SASEGT. The CDR3 nucleotides are TGTGCCAGCAGGGCCGGGACAGGGGGAAGATACGAGCAGTACTTC. Protein sequence: CASRAGTGGRYEQYF.

This chain connects TRBV18 to TRBJ2-7, with 7 nucleotides matching TRBD2. The CDR3 spans 18 residues. The germline CDR1 and CDR2 sequences are KGHSH and LQKENI. V lost 0 bases and J lost 1; bases outside the gene matches: 12. The CDR3, as DNA: TGTGCCAGCTCACCACCTTTCGGGCGGGAGAGGTCGTCCTACGAGCAGTACTTC. This gives the protein CASSPPFGRERSSYEQYF.

This chain connects TRBV28 to TRBJ1-5, with unresolved D. The germline V and J ends were trimmed by 1 base and 0 bases, with 10 bases remaining between them. CDR1 is MDHEN, CDR2 SYDVKM, per germline. The CDR3 has 16 amino acids. The chain's CDR3 is CASSLSSRSSNQPQHF. The CDR3 DNA reads as TGTGCCAGCAGTTTATCATCCAGGAGTAGCAATCAGCCCCAGCATTTT.

The chain employs TRBV4-3 and TRBJ2-3; D uncertain. This CDR3 comprises 15 residues. Germline loops: CDR1 LGHNA, CDR2 YSLEER. V was pared by 1 base and J by 4 bases, with 12 bases between. CDR3: CASSQGDGWADTQYF. The CDR3 DNA follows: TGCGCCAGCAGCCAAGGGGATGGGTGGGCAGATACGCAGTATTTT.

The chain uses TRBV15 and TRBJ2-3, with 11 nucleotides matching TRBD2. V shed 5 bases, J shed 4 bases, and the junction held 11 bases outside the gene matches. The CDR3 is made up of 17 amino acids. Germline loops: CDR1 LNHNV, CDR2 YYDKDF (reference sequence). The CDR3 loop reads CATSFFVLAGVADTQYF. CDR3 nucleotide sequence: TGTGCCACCAGCTTCTTTGTACTAGCGGGAGTTGCAGATACGCAGTATTTT.

The chain recombines TRBV19 with TRBJ2-7; TRBD1 is a possible D gene (5 bases). Trimming took off 6 bases at V and 0 bases at J, with 9 bases between the two ends. The CDR3 contains 13 residues. Per germline, CDR1 LNHDA and CDR2 SQIVND (reference sequence). For the CDR3, the DNA is TGTGCCAGTAGCAGGGCCAGCTCCTACGAGCAGTACTTC. The encoded protein is CASSRASSYEQYF.

The chain combines TRBV28 with TRBJ2-1; 13 bases are shared with TRBD2. Germline V gives CDR1 MDHEN, CDR2 SYDVKM. The CDR3 totals 19 residues. V lost 5 bases, J lost 0 bases, and 10 bases stayed unmatched. Written as DNA, the CDR3 is TGTGCCAGCAGTCAGGGACTAGCGGGATGGTTCGGCTCCTACAATGAGCAGTTCTTC. Its translation: CASSQGLAGWFGSYNEQFF.

This clone was found once. V usage is TRBV11-3 and J usage is TRBJ2-1; maybe TRBD1 (6 bases). The CDR3 is 15 amino acids. V lost 5 bases to trimming and J lost 4 bases, with 15 bases between them. CDR1 and CDR2 (germline): SGHNT, YENEEA. The CDR3 loop reads CASSPRQALYNEQFF. In nucleotides, the CDR3 is TGTGCCAGCAGCCCTCGACAGGCCTTATACAATGAGCAGTTCTTC.

The rearrangement links TRBV11-2 to TRBJ2-1; the D is unclear. The V and J ends lost 0 bases and 7 bases respectively, with 7 bases between them. This CDR3 region has 13 residues. Germline V gene sequence: CDR1 SGHAT, CDR2 FQNNGV. The CDR3 loop reads CASSLEADNEQFF. CDR3 coding DNA: TGTGCCAGCAGCTTAGAGGCAGATAATGAGCAGTTCTTC. Supplemented by reference TRBV11-2 and TRBJ2-1, the full variable domain reads EAGVAQSPRYKIIEKRQSVAFWCNPISGHATLYWYQQILGQGPKLLIQFQNNGVVDDSQLPKDRFSAERLKGVDSTLKIQPAKLEDSAVYLCASSLEADNEQFFGPGTRLTVL.

CDR3 amino acids: CASSLVIVSTDTQYF. The CDR3 DNA follows: TGTGCCAGCAGCTTGGTTATCGTTAGCACAGATACGCAGTATTTT. The gene calls are TRBV5-6 and TRBJ2-3, with D unclear. Germline values: CDR1 SGHDT, CDR2 YYEEEE. V lost 0 bases to trimming and J lost 0 bases, with 8 bases between them. CDR3 length: 15 residues.

J is TRBJ2-1 and V is TRBV7-2; either TRBD1 or TRBD2 may fit D (5 bases each). Germline V gene sequence: CDR1 SGHTA, CDR2 FQGNSA. V lost 5 bases and J 8 bases, leaving 22 bases between the germline ends. The CDR3 runs 16 residues. CDR3 protein: CASSRSTTGALDEQFF. The CDR3 DNA reads as TGTGCCAGCAGCCGGTCGACGACCGGGGCACTCGATGAGCAGTTCTTC.

The chain has TRBV5-4 and TRBJ2-7; D may be TRBD2 (7 bases). The CDR3 is 14 residues long. Deletions cut 4 bases from V and 7 bases from J, with 18 bases between. Germline V gene data show CDR1 as SGHNT and CDR2 as YYREEE (reference sequence). In DNA, the CDR3 is TGTGCCAGCAGCCTTCCCCAGAGGGGGGGGGAGCAGTACTTC. Its translation is CASSLPQRGGEQYF. Supplemented by reference TRBV5-4 and TRBJ2-7, the full variable domain reads ETGVTQSPTHLIKTRGQQVTLRCSSQSGHNTVSWYQQALGQGPQFIFQYYREEENGRGNFPPRFSGLQFPNYSSELNVNALELDDSALYLCASSLPQRGGEQYFGPGTRLTVT.

This sequence joins TRBV28 and TRBJ2-4; D might be TRBD1 (6 bases). Trimming shortened V by 6 bases and J by 7 bases, and 13 bases separated the two germline ends. The CDR3 loop spans 13 amino acids. Germline V gene data show CDR1 as MDHEN and CDR2 as SYDVKM. The CDR3, as DNA: TGTGCCAGCAGCTCGCTGGGACATAACATTCAGTACTTC. This sequence encodes CASSSLGHNIQYF.

V is TRBV25-1 and J is TRBJ1-1, with D maybe TRBD1 (5 bases). The germline V gene encodes CDR1 MGHDK and CDR2 SYGVNS. The CDR3 is 11 amino acids. V lost 7 bases and J lost 8, with 11 bases in between. CDR3 protein: CASNYGTEAFF. The CDR3 coding sequence is TGTGCCAGCAACTACGGGACGGAAGCTTTCTTT.

The V gene is TRBV27, the J gene TRBJ1-2; a weak D match, TRBD1 (6 bases). The CDR3 has 15 residues. V was clipped by 5 bases and J by 2 bases, with 15 bases between them. Germline CDR1 MNHEY, CDR2 SMNVEV (reference sequence). CDR3 amino acids: CASSPWGQGNYGYTF. In nucleotides, the CDR3 is TGTGCCAGCAGTCCCTGGGGCCAGGGGAACTATGGCTACACCTTC.

V usage is TRBV7-2 and J usage is TRBJ2-3; D unresolved. The V end lost 1 base, the J end lost 6 bases, and 11 bases lay between the germline ends. The CDR3 extends over 14 amino acids. Germline assignment: CDR1 SGHTA and CDR2 FQGNSA. Written as DNA, the CDR3 is TGTGCCAGCAGCTTAGTTCACTCCTCGGATACGCAGTATTTT. Translated: CASSLVHSSDTQYF.

The chain employs TRBV6-9 and TRBJ2-3; 10 bases agree with TRBD2. The V and J ends lost 0 bases and 1 base, in that order; junction bases with no gene match: 13. The CDR3 spans 20 residues. The germline gives CDR1 MNHGY, CDR2 SVAAGI. The CDR3 DNA is TGTGCCAGCAGTTATTCCCTAGCGGGAGCGGGGGGAAGAGGCACAGATACGCAGTATTTT. Amino acids: CASSYSLAGAGGRGTDTQYF.

This clone was recorded only once. The chain is built from TRBV29-1 and TRBJ2-2; 7 bases fit TRBD1. Germline CDR1 is SQVTM and CDR2 is ANQGSEA. Trimming at V came to 1 base and at J to 6 bases, leaving 5 bases not matched to a gene. The CDR3 covers 14 residues. The CDR3 spells CSVEGRGIPGELFF. CDR3 sequence (DNA): TGCAGCGTTGAAGGCAGGGGGATCCCCGGGGAGCTGTTTTTT.